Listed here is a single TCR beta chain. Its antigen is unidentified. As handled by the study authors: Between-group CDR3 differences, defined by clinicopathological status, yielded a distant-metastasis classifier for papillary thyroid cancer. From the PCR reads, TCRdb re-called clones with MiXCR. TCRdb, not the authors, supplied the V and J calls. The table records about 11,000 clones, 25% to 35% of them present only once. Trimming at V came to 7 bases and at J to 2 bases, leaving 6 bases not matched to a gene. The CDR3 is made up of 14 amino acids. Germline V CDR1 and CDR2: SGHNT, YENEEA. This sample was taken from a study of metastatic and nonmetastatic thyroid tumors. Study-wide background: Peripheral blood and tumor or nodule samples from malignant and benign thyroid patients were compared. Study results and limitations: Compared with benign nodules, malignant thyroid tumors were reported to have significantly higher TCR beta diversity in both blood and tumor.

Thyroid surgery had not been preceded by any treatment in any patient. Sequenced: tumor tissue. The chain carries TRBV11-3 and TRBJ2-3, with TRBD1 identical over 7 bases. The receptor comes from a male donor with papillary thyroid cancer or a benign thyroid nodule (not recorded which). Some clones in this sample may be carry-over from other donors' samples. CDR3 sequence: CASTQTGTTDTQYF. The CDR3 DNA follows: TGTGCCAGCACCCAGACAGGGACCACAGATACGCAGTATTTT.